The present TCR beta chain was sequenced within a study of PD-1 blockade in classical Hodgkin lymphoma (dated by TCRdb to about 2020). For the wider study: Nivolumab dosing was 3 mg/kg intravenously every 2 weeks, continuing until either disease progression or unacceptable toxicity. The study used TCR beta sequencing and CyTOF to define a peripheral blood immune signature of response to PD-1 blockade in classical Hodgkin lymphoma. Findings and caveats that apply to the study as a whole: Trial patients achieving complete response had baseline diversity similar to newly diagnosed patients, whereas partial responders and progressors had significantly lower diversity. The study was restricted to a single clinical trial cohort, and the causes of repertoire differences, possibly disease activity or prior therapy, were left undefined. Baseline TCR diversity was reported to be lower in newly diagnosed patients than in healthy donors and to be lower still in relapsed/refractory patients. By C4D1, a significant rise was seen in CD4+ TCR diversity but not in CD8+ TCR diversity (p=0.0027 vs p=0.16), and the rise was most apparent among complete responders (p=0.02). Diversity was lower in patients who began nivolumab less than 1 year after ASCT, so these patients were left out of later analyses to avoid confounding by immune reconstitution.

The time point label of this sample denotes: cycle 4 day 1 (C4D1), after six to seven weeks of nivolumab. Every trial patient had relapsed following autologous stem cell transplantation, and prior brentuximab vedotin exposure was what differed among cohorts A, B and C. CD4+ T cells were purified from thawed PBMCs by magnetic negative selection with a Miltenyi CD4+ T cell isolation kit. The trial cohort included 55 to 65 patients with relapsed/refractory classical Hodgkin lymphoma, and each patient had a best overall response of complete response, partial response or progressive disease. In the multi-cohort phase II CheckMate 205 trial, trial patients received single-agent nivolumab. Best overall response was determined by an independent review committee according to the 2007 International Working Group response criteria. Trial PBMCs were obtained immediately prior to nivolumab initiation (C1D1) and on therapy at cycle 2 day 1 and cycle 4 day 1. After peripheral blood was drawn into 8 mL Vacutainer Cell Preparation Tubes, PBMCs were isolated by centrifugation and then cryopreserved. Purified CD4+ and CD8+ fractions were prepared only for cases in which an additional PBMC sample was available. On LS columns in a quadroMACS separator, the magnetically labelled cells were depleted, and the flow-through was collected as the purified fraction.

V is pared back by 3 bases and J by 1 base, with 10 bases lying between the germline termini. CDR3 length: 14 amino acids, cysteine to phenylalanine. Just the 42-base CDR3 DNA is kept, in frame starting at base 1. Via the germline V gene (reference sequence), CDR1 is LNHDA and CDR2 SQIVND. The Qiagen DNeasy kit was used to extract genomic DNA from unsorted PBMCs and from the negatively selected CD4+ and CD8+ fractions. TCR beta CDR3 regions were subjected to amplification by immunoSEQ multiplex PCR with primers that anneal to V and J segments. A synthetic immune receptor repertoire was used to minimize amplification bias, and any remaining bias was removed computationally after sequencing. The original methods were these. Repertoire diversity was quantified as the Shannon entropy index using custom Python scripts. Unsorted, CD4+ and CD8+ repertoires were analyzed separately, except for combined analyses in which CD4+ and CD8+ sequences were merged in silico. A clone was considered expanded if an increase in frequency of at least 2-fold after treatment relative to C1D1 was found, and a pseudocount of 0.5 was applied to clones undetected at baseline. Singleton clones were defined as clones with 0 or 1 copy at C1D1, and non-singleton clones were defined as clones with 2 or more copies. Clones expanded in unsorted samples were assigned a CD4+, CD8+ or unknown annotation through matching of protein sequences in sorted samples from the same patient. Wilcoxon tests on paired samples were used to test diversity changes from C1D1 to C4D1. Sourced from immuneACCESS, this table was stored by TCRdb with only in-frame sequences that have V and J called. A share of the clones is absent; for the studies checked, an unresolved V gene accounts for under half, and the remainder has no known explanation. V and J calls and clone size follow that table, whereas D and trimming were derived from the DNA. Present in this sample are 25,000 to 35,000 clones, around 85% of which were seen just once. The ten largest clones add up to around 0.62% of the sample.

This clone was counted a few times. The target of this receptor is not known. No base-level quality is on record; no much larger clone is a single base apart. The material sequenced was CD4+ T cells from blood, taken before the fourth cycle of nivolumab. The sequence came from a human donor with classical Hodgkin lymphoma. The V and J genes are TRBV19 and TRBJ2-7; the D gene identity is not certain. The CDR3: CASSIVASSYEQYF. The DNA reads TGTGCCAGTAGTATTGTCGCGTCATCCTACGAGCAGTACTTC.